This entry concerns a single TCR beta chain. The antigen is unknown. 5'RACE, which relied on constant-segment primers, yielded TCR alpha and TCR beta cDNA libraries carrying sample barcodes and UMIs. TCRdb processed the 5' RACE reads anew with MiXCR; each CDR3 protein has one entry. The sample carries about 310,000 distinct CDR3 sequences, just under 20% recorded once. This specimen belongs to a study of T-cell memory formation after mild COVID-19. Study as a whole: TCR clusters mostly belonged to single donors. Study-wide points: Within pre-infection memory, some responding clones were found, suggesting cross-reactive memory joined. CD4+ bias marked clones expanding day 15 to 37, unlike balanced contracting clones.

The germline V gene encodes CDR1 SGHTA and CDR2 FQGNSA. The CDR3 is 15 amino acids. Trimming took 5 bases from V and 11 from J; bases not matched to a gene: 13. The chain has TRBV7-2 and TRBJ2-3, with 10 positions matching TRBD2. Specimen: PBMCs or a T cell subset sorted from them (not recorded which). This receptor was identified in a man between 18 and 35 years old who had mild COVID-19 (a few samples of this study predate the infection). Cell type and time point are not known. The CDR3 DNA follows: TGTGCCAGCAGCCCCCCAGGAGCGGGGGGGCGGGGGCAGTATTTT. It specifies CASSPPGAGGRGQYF.